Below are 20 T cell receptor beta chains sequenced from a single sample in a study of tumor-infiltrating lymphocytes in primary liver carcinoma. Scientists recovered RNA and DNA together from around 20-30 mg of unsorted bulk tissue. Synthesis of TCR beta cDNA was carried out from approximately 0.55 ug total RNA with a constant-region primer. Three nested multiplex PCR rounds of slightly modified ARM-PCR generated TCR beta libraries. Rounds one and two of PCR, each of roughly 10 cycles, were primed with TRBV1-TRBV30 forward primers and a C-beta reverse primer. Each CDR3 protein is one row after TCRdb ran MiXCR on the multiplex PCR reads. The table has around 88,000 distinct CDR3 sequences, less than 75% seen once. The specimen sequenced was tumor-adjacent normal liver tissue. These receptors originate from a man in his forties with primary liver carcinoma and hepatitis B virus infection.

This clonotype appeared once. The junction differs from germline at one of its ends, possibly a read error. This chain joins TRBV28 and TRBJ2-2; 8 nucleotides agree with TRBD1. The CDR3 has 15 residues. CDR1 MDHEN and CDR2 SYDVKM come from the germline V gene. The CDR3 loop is CASGLIRGRNGELFF. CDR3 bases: TGTGCCAGCGGTTTAATCAGGGGGCGGAACGGGGAGCTGTTTTTT.

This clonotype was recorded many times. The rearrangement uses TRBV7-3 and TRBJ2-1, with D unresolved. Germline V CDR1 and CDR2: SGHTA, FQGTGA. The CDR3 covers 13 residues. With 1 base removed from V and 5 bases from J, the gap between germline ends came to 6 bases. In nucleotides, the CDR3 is TGTGCCAGCAGCTTAAGTGGTCACAATGAGCAGTTCTTC. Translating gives CASSLSGHNEQFF.

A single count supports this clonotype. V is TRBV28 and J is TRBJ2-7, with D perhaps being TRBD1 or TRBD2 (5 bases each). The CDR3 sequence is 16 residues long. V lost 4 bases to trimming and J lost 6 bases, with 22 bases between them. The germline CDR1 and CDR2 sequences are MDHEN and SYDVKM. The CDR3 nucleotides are TGTGCCAGCAGTTCACCCGGTGGGAAGGGACGGTCCGAGCAGTACTTC. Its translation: CASSSPGGKGRSEQYF.

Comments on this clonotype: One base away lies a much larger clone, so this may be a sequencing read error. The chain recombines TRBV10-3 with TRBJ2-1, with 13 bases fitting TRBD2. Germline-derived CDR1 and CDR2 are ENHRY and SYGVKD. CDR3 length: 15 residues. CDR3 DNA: TGTGTCATCAGGACTAGCGGGAGTAAGGTGAATGAGCAGTTCTTC. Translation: CVIRTSGSKVNEQFF.

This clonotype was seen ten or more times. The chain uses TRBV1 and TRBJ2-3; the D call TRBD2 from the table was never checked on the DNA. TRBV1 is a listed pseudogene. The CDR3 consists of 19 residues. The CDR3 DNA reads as TGCACCAGCAGCCAAGTATCATCCGGGACTAGCGGATGCACAGATACGCAGTATTTT. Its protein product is CTSSQVSSGTSGCTDTQYF.

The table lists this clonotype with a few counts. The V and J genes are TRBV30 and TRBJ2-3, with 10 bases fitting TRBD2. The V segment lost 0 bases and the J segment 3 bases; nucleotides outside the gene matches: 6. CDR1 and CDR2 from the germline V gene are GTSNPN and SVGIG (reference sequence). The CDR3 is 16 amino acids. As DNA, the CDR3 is TGTGCCTGGAGTGTACGACGTAGCGGGAGGACAGATACGCAGTATTTT. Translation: CAWSVRRSGRTDTQYF.

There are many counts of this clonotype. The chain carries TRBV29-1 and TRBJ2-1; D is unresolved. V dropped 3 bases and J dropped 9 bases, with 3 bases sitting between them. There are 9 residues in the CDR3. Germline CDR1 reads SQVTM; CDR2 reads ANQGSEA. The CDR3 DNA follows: TGCAGCGTTGATGGTGAGCAGTTCTTC. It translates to CSVDGEQFF.

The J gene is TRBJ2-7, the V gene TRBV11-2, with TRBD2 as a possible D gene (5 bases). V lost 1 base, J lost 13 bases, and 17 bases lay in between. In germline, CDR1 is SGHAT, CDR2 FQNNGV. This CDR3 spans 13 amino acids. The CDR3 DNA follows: TGTGCCAGCAGCTTAGCGGGCGAGGGATGGCAATACTTC. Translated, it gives CASSLAGEGWQYF.

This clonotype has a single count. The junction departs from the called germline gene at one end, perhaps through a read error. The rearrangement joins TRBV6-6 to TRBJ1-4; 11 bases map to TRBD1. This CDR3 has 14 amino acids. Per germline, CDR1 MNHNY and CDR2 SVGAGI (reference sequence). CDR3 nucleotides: TGTGCCTGCAGGACAGGGGGCGAGGGTGAAAAACTGTTTTTT. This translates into CACRTGGEGEKLFF.

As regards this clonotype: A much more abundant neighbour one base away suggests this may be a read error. CDR3 coding DNA: TGCGCCAGCAGTTACTCACTACTCGGCCGCGAGCAGTACTTC. Residues: CASSYSLLGREQYF. The genes are TRBV4-1 and TRBJ2-7; D is ambiguous. The germline gives CDR1 MGHRA, CDR2 YSYEKL. This CDR3 region has 14 residues. Deletions cut 6 bases from V and 6 bases from J, with 18 bases between.

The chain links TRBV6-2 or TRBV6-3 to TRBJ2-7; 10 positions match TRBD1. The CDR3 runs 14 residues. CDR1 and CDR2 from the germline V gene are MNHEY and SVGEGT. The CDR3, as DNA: TGTGCTAGCAGTGGGGACAGGGGACTCTACGAGCAGTACGTC. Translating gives CASSGDRGLYEQYV.

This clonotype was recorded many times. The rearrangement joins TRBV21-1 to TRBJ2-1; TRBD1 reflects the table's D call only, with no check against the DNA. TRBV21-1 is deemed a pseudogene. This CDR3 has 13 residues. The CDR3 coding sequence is TGTGCCAGCAGACAGGGGGCCGCCAATGAGCAGTTCTTC. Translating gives CASRQGAANEQFF.

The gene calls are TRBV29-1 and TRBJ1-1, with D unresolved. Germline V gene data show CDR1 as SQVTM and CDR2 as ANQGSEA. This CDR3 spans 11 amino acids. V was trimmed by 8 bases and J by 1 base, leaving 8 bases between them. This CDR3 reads CSMPANTEAFF. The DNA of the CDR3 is TGCAGCATGCCAGCGAACACTGAAGCTTTCTTT.

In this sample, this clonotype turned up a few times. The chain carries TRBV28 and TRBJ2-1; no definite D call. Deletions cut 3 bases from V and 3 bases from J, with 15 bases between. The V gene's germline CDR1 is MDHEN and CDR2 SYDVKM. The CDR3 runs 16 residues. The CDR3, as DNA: TGTGCCAGCAGTTTTAGGTCTGGTCTGCACTACAATGAGCAGTTCTTC. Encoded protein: CASSFRSGLHYNEQFF.

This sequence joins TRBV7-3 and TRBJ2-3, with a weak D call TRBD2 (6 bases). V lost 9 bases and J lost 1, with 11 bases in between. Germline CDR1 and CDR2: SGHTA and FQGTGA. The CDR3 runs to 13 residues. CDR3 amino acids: CASRGFGTDTQYF. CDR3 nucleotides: TGTGCCAGTCGGGGGTTCGGCACAGATACGCAGTATTTT.

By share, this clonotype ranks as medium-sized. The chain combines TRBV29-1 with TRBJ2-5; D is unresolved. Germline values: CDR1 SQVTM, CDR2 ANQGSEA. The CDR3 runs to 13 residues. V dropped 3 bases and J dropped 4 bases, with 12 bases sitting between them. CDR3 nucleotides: TGCAGCGTTGACGAGATAACCGGAGAGACCCAGTACTTC. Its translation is CSVDEITGETQYF.

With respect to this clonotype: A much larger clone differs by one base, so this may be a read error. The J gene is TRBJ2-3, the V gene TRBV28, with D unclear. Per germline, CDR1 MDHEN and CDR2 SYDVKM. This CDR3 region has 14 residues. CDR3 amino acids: CASSMTGHTDMQYF. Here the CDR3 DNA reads TGTGCCAGCAGCATGACCGGGCACACAGATATGCAGTATTTT.

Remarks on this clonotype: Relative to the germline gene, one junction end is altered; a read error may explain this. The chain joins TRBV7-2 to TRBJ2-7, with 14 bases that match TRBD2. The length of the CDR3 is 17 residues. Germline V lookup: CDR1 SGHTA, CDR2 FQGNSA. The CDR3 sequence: CANSLGLAGGFSYEQYF. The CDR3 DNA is TGTGCCAACAGCTTAGGACTAGCGGGAGGATTCTCCTACGAGCAGTACTTT.

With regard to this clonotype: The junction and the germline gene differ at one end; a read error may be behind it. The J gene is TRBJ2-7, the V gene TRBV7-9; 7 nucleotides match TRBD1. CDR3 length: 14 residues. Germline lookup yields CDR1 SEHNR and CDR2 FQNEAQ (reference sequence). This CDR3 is CTSSLATGPYEQYF. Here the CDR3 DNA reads TGTACCAGCAGCTTAGCGACAGGGCCCTACGAACAGTACTTC.

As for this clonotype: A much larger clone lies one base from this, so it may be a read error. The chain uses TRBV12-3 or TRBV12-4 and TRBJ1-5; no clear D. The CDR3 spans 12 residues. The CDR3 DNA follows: TGTGCCAGCAGTTTCCTGGAACAGCCCCAGCGTTTT. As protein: CASSFLEQPQRF.